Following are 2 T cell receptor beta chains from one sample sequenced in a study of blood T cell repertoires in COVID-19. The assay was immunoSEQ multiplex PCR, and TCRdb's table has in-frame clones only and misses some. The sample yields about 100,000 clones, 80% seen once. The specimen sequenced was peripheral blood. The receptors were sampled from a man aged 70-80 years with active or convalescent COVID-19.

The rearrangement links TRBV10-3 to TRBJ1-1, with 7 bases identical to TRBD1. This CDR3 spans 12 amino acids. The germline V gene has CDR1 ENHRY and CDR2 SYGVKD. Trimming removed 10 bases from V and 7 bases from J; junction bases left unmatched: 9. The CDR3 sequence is CATWGRGNEAFF. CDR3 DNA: TGTGCCACCTGGGGCAGGGGGAATGAAGCTTTCTTT.

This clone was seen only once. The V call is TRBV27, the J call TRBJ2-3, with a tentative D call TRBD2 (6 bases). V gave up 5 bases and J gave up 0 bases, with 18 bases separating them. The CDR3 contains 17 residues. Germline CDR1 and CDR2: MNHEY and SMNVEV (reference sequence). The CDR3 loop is CASSHLRDLASTDTQYF. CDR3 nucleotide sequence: TGTGCCAGCAGTCACCTGCGGGATTTGGCGAGCACAGATACGCAGTATTTT.